What follows are 15 T cell receptor beta chains derived from one specimen sequenced in a study of OX40 agonist ivuxolimab in advanced cancers. The library was obtained by the immunoSEQ multiplex PCR assay. TCRdb retrieved this table from immuneACCESS and kept in-frame rearrangements only. Not all clones are present; in checked studies, unresolved V genes account for under half, and no reason is known for the remainder. In all, the sample holds about 76,000 clones, and over 75% of those were seen once. In total, the top ten clones hold around 3.2% of the sample. The specimen comprised CD4+ or CD8+ T cells sorted from blood, sampled in a trial of the OX40 agonist ivuxolimab. The receptors come from an adult with an advanced solid tumor such as melanoma, head and neck, liver or kidney cancer.

The rearrangement uses TRBV4-3 and TRBJ2-3, with 16 positions matching TRBD2. Per germline, CDR1 LGHNA and CDR2 YSLEER. V trimming: 0 bases; J trimming: 5 bases; junction bases outside the gene matches: 8. This CDR3 is built from 19 residues. CDR3 region: CASSQEGGLAGGPEDTQYF. The CDR3 bases are TGCGCCAGCAGCCAAGAGGGGGGACTAGCGGGAGGGCCAGAAGATACGCAGTATTTT.

The V gene is TRBV2, the J gene TRBJ2-3; D is uncertain. The CDR3 covers 13 residues. The V and J ends lost 8 bases and 6 bases respectively, with 15 bases between them. Germline V lookup: CDR1 SNHLY, CDR2 FYNNEI. CDR3 bases: TGTGCCAGCGTGGATACGGATGTGGATACGCAGTATTTT. This translates into CASVDTDVDTQYF.

The J gene is TRBJ2-3, the V gene TRBV28; 7 bases match TRBD2. The length of the CDR3 is 14 residues. Germline-derived CDR1 and CDR2 are MDHEN and SYDVKM. Trimming took 10 bases from V and 5 from J; bases not matched to a gene: 12. The CDR3 here is CATQAGSPRDTQYF. The CDR3 coding sequence is TGTGCCACACAAGCGGGATCTCCCCGAGATACGCAGTATTTT.

The V gene is TRBV7-2, the J gene TRBJ2-1; no firm D call. CDR1 is SGHTA, CDR2 FQGNSA, per germline. The CDR3 has 14 residues. The V and J ends lost 8 bases and 0 bases respectively, with 11 bases between them. The CDR3: CASVGRSSYNEQFF. CDR3 sequence (DNA): TGTGCCAGCGTCGGCCGGAGCTCCTACAATGAGCAGTTCTTC.

The chain couples TRBV7-8 to TRBJ1-2; the D is unclear. V was shortened by 3 bases and J by 7 bases, with 9 bases between the two germline ends. From germline, CDR1 is SGHVS and CDR2 FQNEAQ. This CDR3 spans 12 amino acids. This chain's CDR3 is CASSFAASGYTF. In DNA form, the CDR3 reads TGTGCCAGCAGCTTTGCCGCCAGTGGCTACACCTTC.

The V and J genes are TRBV7-2 and TRBJ2-5; 11 nucleotides match TRBD2. The ends lost 1 base at V and 6 bases at J; junction bases unmatched: 13. Per the germline V gene, CDR1 is SGHTA and CDR2 is FQGNSA. The CDR3 runs 18 residues. The CDR3: CASSLGLAGGPRRKTQYF. The CDR3 coding sequence is TGTGCCAGCAGCTTAGGTCTAGCGGGGGGCCCCCGCAGAAAGACCCAGTACTTC.

This sequence joins TRBV29-1 and TRBJ1-1, with TRBD1 identical over 8 bases. CDR1 SQVTM and CDR2 ANQGSEA come from the germline V gene. The CDR3 consists of 16 residues. The V and J ends lost 2 bases and 1 base, in that order; junction bases with no gene match: 9. CDR3: CSVELQGAGTNTEAFF. In nucleotides, the CDR3 is TGCAGCGTTGAATTGCAGGGGGCTGGAACGAACACTGAAGCTTTCTTT.

This chain joins TRBV14 and TRBJ1-6; weak D call: TRBD1 (6 bases). Germline-derived CDR1 and CDR2 are SGHDN and FVKESK. CDR3 size: 14 residues. Trimming cost V 1 base and J 10 bases, with 11 bases left between them. Here the CDR3 reads CASSQAQGPSPLHF. CDR3 in DNA: TGTGCCAGCAGCCAAGCACAGGGTCCCTCACCCCTCCACTTT.

CDR3 DNA: TGTGCCAGCAGCGTGGGAGGGTTGGCCTACAATGAGCAGTTCTTC. This gives the protein CASSVGGLAYNEQFF. The chain links TRBV9 to TRBJ2-1; 7 positions match TRBD2. The trim removed 2 bases at V and 2 bases at J, leaving 4 bases unmatched. CDR3 length: 15 residues. In germline, CDR1 is SGDLS, CDR2 YYNGEE.

CDR3 loop: CASSQDTSGRVSSYNEQFF. CDR3 sequence (DNA): TGCGCCAGCAGCCAAGATACTAGCGGGAGGGTAAGCTCCTACAATGAGCAGTTCTTC. The rearrangement joins TRBV4-1 to TRBJ2-1, with 13 bases aligning to TRBD2. V was clipped by 0 bases and J by 0 bases; unmatched bases: 5. The CDR3 totals 19 residues. The V gene's germline CDR1 is MGHRA and CDR2 YSYEKL.

The chain couples TRBV18 to TRBJ1-2; a weak D match, TRBD1 (5 bases). V was trimmed by 0 bases and J by 5 bases, leaving 16 bases between them. The length of the CDR3 is 16 residues. Germline CDR1 reads KGHSH; CDR2 reads LQKENI. CDR3: CASSPPGTGLVYGYTF. CDR3 DNA: TGTGCCAGCTCACCACCGGGGACGGGGTTGGTTTATGGCTACACCTTC.

This clone is a singleton in its sample. J is TRBJ1-4 and V is TRBV10-3; no clear D gene. The CDR3 extends over 15 amino acids. Trimming stripped 2 bases from V and 11 bases from J, with 18 bases between. Germline V CDR1 and CDR2: ENHRY, SYGVKD. The CDR3 DNA follows: TGTGCCATCAGTGAGGGCCAGACCCCTGGAGGTAAACTGTTTTTT. It translates to CAISEGQTPGGKLFF.

This chain connects TRBV15 to TRBJ1-1; weak D call: TRBD1 (6 bases). Germline CDR1 and CDR2: LNHNV and YYDKDF (reference sequence). The V gene lost 4 bases and the J gene lost 8 bases, with 14 bases spanning the gap. This CDR3 is built from 13 residues. The CDR3 here is CATSTGGYSEAFF. The CDR3 nucleotides are TGTGCCACCAGCACGGGGGGCTATTCGGAAGCTTTCTTT.

The chain recombines TRBV5-1 with TRBJ1-2, with 10 bases matching TRBD1. This CDR3 is 18 amino acids long. Germline trimming cut 0 bases from V and 7 bases from J; bases unmatched to any gene: 15. Germline V gives CDR1 SGHRS, CDR2 YFSETQ. The CDR3 nucleotides are TGCGCCAGCAGCTTGGGCTCCGGGACAGGGGTTTTATCTGGTGGCTACACCTTC. Its translation: CASSLGSGTGVLSGGYTF.

A word on this clone: Other nucleotide sequences in the sample specify the same CDR3. This chain links TRBV6-5 with TRBJ2-5; a weak D match, TRBD1 (6 bases). V was pared by 5 bases and J by 0 bases, with 10 bases between. The CDR3 loop spans 14 amino acids. Germline V lookup: CDR1 MNHEY, CDR2 SVGAGI. The CDR3 loop reads CASSPTGNQETQYF. The CDR3 DNA reads as TGTGCCAGCAGTCCCACAGGGAACCAAGAGACCCAGTACTTC.